This T cell receptor (beta chain) was obtained from a study of high-grade serous ovarian cancer treatment subgroups. Sequencing used immunoSEQ multiplex PCR; TCRdb keeps in-frame clones, though not all of them. This table has under 8,000 clones, 70% to 85% appearing once. General study findings and limits: Different patients shared almost no repertoire; same-patient tumors shared roughly 0.11 to 0.8. CDR1 and CDR2 were left unanalyzed; analyses focused on CDR3.

Tumor samples were taken before definitive surgery or chemotherapy. This CDR3 comprises 18 residues. Germline assignment: CDR1 SGHVS and CDR2 FNYEAQ. V lost 2 bases, J lost 4 bases, and 21 bases lay in between. Details on this clone: Its antigen remains unidentified.

The chain has TRBV7-6 and TRBJ2-1, with TRBD2 as a possible D gene (9 bases). Material for sequencing was tumor tissue. The clonotype was recovered from a human donor with high-grade serous ovarian cancer. In DNA form, the CDR3 reads TGTGCCAGCAGCTTATCAGGGGGCGCGAGCGGGAGGTACAATGAGCAGTTCTTC. Its protein is CASSLSGGASGRYNEQFF. Full variable domain (outside the CDR3, taken from reference TRBV7-6 and TRBJ2-1): GAGVSQSPRYKVTKRGQDVALRCDPISGHVSLYWYRQALGQGPEFLTYFNYEAQQDKSGLPNDRFSAERPEGSISTLTIQRTEQRDSAMYRCASSLSGGASGRYNEQFFGPGTRLTVL.